This T cell receptor beta chain is drawn from a study of CD8 T cells in Susac syndrome. Points from the study as a whole: As the study acknowledged, the number of individuals in its TCR sequencing and HLA analysis was relatively small.

Points on this clonotype: Its antigen is as yet unknown.

TEMRA cells underwent FACS enrichment and CD8+ and CD4+ T cells underwent negative isolation. RNA in amounts of roughly 0.5 to 1 ug was reverse transcribed with random hexamers. TCRdb called the immunoSEQ multiplex PCR reads again in MiXCR, with one record for every CDR3 protein. The sample includes around 170,000 distinct CDR3 sequences, about 96% of them seen just once. Germline V gene sequence: CDR1 KGHDR, CDR2 SFDVKD. Trimming cost V 0 bases and J 5 bases, with 9 bases left between them. CDR3 length: 14 amino acids. The rearrangement links TRBV24-1 to TRBJ1-2; D might be TRBD1 (6 bases). The clonotype originates from a human donor with Susac syndrome. Material: CD4+ T cells from PBMCs. This chain's CDR3 is CATSDLGTSYGYTF. The CDR3 nucleotides read TGTGCCACCAGTGATTTGGGGACATCGTATGGCTACACCTTC.